The 19 T cell receptor beta chains in this list originate from one sample, sequenced in a study of T cells in Graves' hyperthyroidism and ophthalmopathy (dated by TCRdb to about 2019). Library preparation was by multiplex PCR. For sequencing, an Illumina HiSeq 2000 was employed. The TCR beta CDR3 regions were amplified from the RNA transcripts. A first-round RT-PCR of the TCR CDR3 used the HTBI primer set with the Qiagen OneStep RT-PCR kit. The public reads were reanalyzed by TCRdb: fastp trimming at Q25, MiXCR alignment, in-frame beta chains only. Entries are consolidated by CDR3 protein sequence, retaining the most common genes and DNA. The table for this sample lists a few hundred thousand distinct CDR3 sequences; roughly an eighth of them were counted only once. The top ten hold 4% to 6.5% of the sample. The sequenced sample was blood. These receptors were collected from a woman under 30 with Graves' hyperthyroidism.

This clonotype was counted at least ten times. This sequence joins TRBV10-3 and TRBJ2-1, with 10 bases lining up with TRBD2. Germline V lookup: CDR1 ENHRY, CDR2 SYGVKD. J lost 5 bases, V lost 0 bases, and 4 bases had no gene match. The length of the CDR3 is 16 residues. CDR3 amino acids: CAISESASGGNNEQFF. The DNA for the CDR3 is TGTGCCATCAGTGAGTCGGCTAGCGGGGGAAACAATGAGCAGTTCTTC.

This clonotype was counted between two and nine times. The chain's CDR3 is CASSYSVGKFSYNEQFF. CDR3 nucleotides: TGTGCCAGCAGTTACTCCGTCGGTAAGTTCTCCTACAATGAGCAGTTCTTC. The chain employs TRBV6-2 or TRBV6-3 and TRBJ2-1; unclear D gene. Germline V gene lookup returns CDR1 MNHEY and CDR2 SVGEGT. The CDR3 has 17 residues. V was shortened by 0 bases and J by 0 bases, with 12 bases between the two germline ends.

This chain connects TRBV9 to TRBJ2-1, with D hard to call. With 0 bases removed from V and 6 bases from J, the gap between germline ends came to 10 bases. The V gene's germline CDR1 is SGDLS and CDR2 YYNGEE. The CDR3 is 14 residues long. The CDR3 region is CASSVGGASNEQFF. CDR3 nucleotides: TGTGCCAGCAGCGTAGGCGGAGCGAGCAATGAGCAGTTCTTC.

The chain has TRBV20-1 and TRBJ2-3, with 7 bases matching TRBD2. This CDR3 region has 14 residues. From germline, CDR1 is DFQATT and CDR2 SNEGSKA (reference sequence). The CDR3 is CTAIMGGGSDTQYF. The CDR3 nucleotides are TGCACCGCGATAATGGGGGGAGGGTCAGATACGCAGTATTTT.

This clonotype appeared many times. The gene calls are TRBV28 and TRBJ2-7; 8 nucleotides match TRBD1. The ends lost 7 bases at V and 4 bases at J; junction bases unmatched: 9. In germline, CDR1 is MDHEN, CDR2 SYDVKM. CDR3 length equals 14 residues. CDR3 region: CASTSSDRAYEQYF. DNA of the CDR3: TGTGCCAGCACCTCCTCGGACAGGGCTTACGAGCAGTACTTC.

Concerning this clonotype itself: Since a much larger clone is just one base distant, this may be a read error. The chain recombines TRBV5-5 with TRBJ2-3, with 8 bases aligning to TRBD1. Germline V gene lookup returns CDR1 SGHKS and CDR2 YYEKEE (reference sequence). The ends lost 6 bases at V and 1 base at J; junction bases unmatched: 7. The CDR3 is made up of 15 amino acids. This chain's CDR3 is CASNPRQGRTDTQYF. DNA for the CDR3: TGTGCCAGCAACCCCAGACAGGGGCGCACAGATACGCAGTATTTT.

The V and J genes are TRBV19 and TRBJ2-1; TRBD1 matches 9 bases. Germline loops: CDR1 LNHDA, CDR2 SQIVND (reference sequence). The CDR3 has 17 residues. V dropped 6 bases and J dropped 2; count of bases not matched to a gene: 11. In DNA form, the CDR3 reads TGTGCCAGTAGGACCTTGGGACAGGGCATCCCCTACAATGAGCAGTTCTTC. It encodes CASRTLGQGIPYNEQFF. Based on the CDR3 plus reference TRBV19 and TRBJ2-1, the full variable domain is DGGITQSPKYLFRKEGQNVTLSCEQNLNHDAMYWYRQDPGQGLRLIYYSQIVNDFQKGDIAEGYSVSREKKESFPLTVTSAQKNPTAFYLCASRTLGQGIPYNEQFFGPGTRLTVL.

This clonotype showed up many times. V gene TRBV9 combines with J gene TRBJ1-3; no clear D gene. The CDR3 length is 15 residues. Germline assignment: CDR1 SGDLS and CDR2 YYNGEE. V lost 0 bases, J lost 4 bases, and 11 bases lay in between. The DNA of the CDR3 is TGTGCCAGCAGCGTAGACAAGGGAACCGGAAACACCATATATTTT. Residues: CASSVDKGTGNTIYF.

This clonotype appeared many times. This chain uses TRBV7-6 with TRBJ2-7, with D tentatively TRBD2 (6 bases). CDR3 size: 14 residues. Germline assignment: CDR1 SGHVS and CDR2 FNYEAQ. Deletions cut 9 bases from V and 2 bases from J, with 17 bases between. CDR3 sequence (DNA): TGTGCCAGTATGAATCAGCGGGCCACCTACGAGCAGTACTTC. Protein product: CASMNQRATYEQYF.

This clonotype was detected ten times or more. The chain uses TRBV7-6 and TRBJ2-1; 10 bases map to TRBD1. V shed 5 bases, J shed 2 bases, and the junction held 3 bases outside the gene matches. Per the germline V gene, CDR1 is SGHVS and CDR2 is FNYEAQ. This CDR3 is built from 15 residues. Here the CDR3 reads CASSQGQGAYNEQFF. The CDR3 nucleotides read TGTGCCAGCAGCCAAGGACAGGGGGCCTACAATGAGCAGTTCTTC.

This clonotype has a count of ten or more. CDR3 protein: CASSLRGGAPRTDTQYF. The CDR3 DNA is TGTGCCAGCAGCTTAAGGGGGGGGGCACCCCGCACAGATACGCAGTATTTT. This chain links TRBV7-3 with TRBJ2-3, with a tentative D call TRBD2 (7 bases). CDR1 and CDR2 (germline): SGHTA, FQGTGA. The CDR3 extends over 17 amino acids. V was shortened by 1 base and J by 1 base, with 15 bases between the two germline ends.

This clonotype was observed many times. The chain links TRBV6-1 to TRBJ1-5; D not certain. The V gene's germline CDR1 is MNHNS and CDR2 SASEGT. This CDR3 contains 16 residues. V lost 3 bases and J 3 bases, leaving 15 bases between the germline ends. The CDR3 sequence is CASSDGRKYPNQPQHF. The CDR3 nucleotides are TGTGCCAGCAGTGACGGCCGGAAGTACCCCAATCAGCCCCAGCATTTT.

This clonotype was detected ten times or more. CDR3 sequence: CASNRERADTQYF. The CDR3 nucleotides read TGTGCCAGCAATCGGGAGAGGGCAGATACGCAGTATTTT. The gene calls are TRBV2 and TRBJ2-3, with a weak D call TRBD2 (6 bases). Germline CDR1 reads SNHLY; CDR2 reads FYNNEI. V shed 7 bases and J shed 4 bases, with 12 bases lying between them. This CDR3 comprises 13 residues.

This clonotype was detected many times. The V call is TRBV2, the J call TRBJ2-3; no reliable D call. Trimming took 7 bases from V and 6 from J, leaving 11 bases between them. From germline, CDR1 is SNHLY and CDR2 FYNNEI. The CDR3 has 12 amino acids. Written as DNA, the CDR3 is TGTGCCAGCAAATACAGTTTTGATACGCAGTATTTT. Its protein is CASKYSFDTQYF.

This clonotype was seen a few times. The rearrangement uses TRBV6-1 and TRBJ1-4, with D possibly TRBD1 on 6 matching bases. The germline V gene encodes CDR1 MNHNS and CDR2 SASEGT. The V end lost 5 bases, the J end lost 0 bases, and 13 bases lay between the germline ends. This CDR3 region has 16 residues. The CDR3 nucleotides read TGTGCCAGCAGTACAGGGTTAACTCCAACTAATGAAAAACTGTTTTTT. Its protein is CASSTGLTPTNEKLFF.

A note on this clonotype: The conserved phenylalanine or tryptophan is not found at the CDR3 terminus, so this likely reflects a read error. The chain is built from TRBV7-2 and TRBJ2-7; 13 positions match TRBD2. J gave up 6 bases and V 7 bases, and 6 bases lay outside the gene matches. CDR1 is SGHTA, CDR2 FQGNSA, per germline. CDR3 length: 14 residues. The CDR3 protein is CASTRLAGGFEQYL. In DNA, the CDR3 is TGTGCCAGCACCAGACTAGCGGGAGGTTTCGAGCAGTACCTC.

This clonotype was picked up many times. V and J are TRBV6-1 and TRBJ2-3; TRBD2 aligns across 9 bases. The V gene's germline CDR1 is MNHNS and CDR2 SASEGT. The CDR3 runs to 16 residues. The trim removed 7 bases at V and 0 bases at J, leaving 8 bases unmatched. CDR3 DNA sequence: TGTGCCAGCACAAAGACTAGCGGAACTAGCACAGATACGCAGTATTTT. Its translation: CASTKTSGTSTDTQYF.

Details on this clonotype: The germline gene is not matched at one end of the junction; a read error may be the cause. The chain combines TRBV2 with TRBJ2-3; D tentatively fits TRBD1 or TRBD2 (5 bases each). Germline-derived CDR1 and CDR2 are SNHLY and FYNNEI. The CDR3 is 15 residues long. The CDR3 protein is CDSRMGPPLADTQYF. The CDR3 region has the DNA TGTGACAGCAGAATGGGACCCCCCCTGGCAGATACGCAGTATTTT.

This clonotype was picked up many times. The chain uses TRBV20-1 and TRBJ1-1, with D unclear. V lost 0 bases and J 0 bases, leaving 11 bases between the germline ends. Germline values: CDR1 DFQATT, CDR2 SNEGSKA (reference sequence). The CDR3 length is 15 residues. The CDR3 region has the DNA TGCAGTGCTAGAGATTCAGGAGGACTGAACACTGAAGCTTTCTTT. Translating it yields CSARDSGGLNTEAFF.